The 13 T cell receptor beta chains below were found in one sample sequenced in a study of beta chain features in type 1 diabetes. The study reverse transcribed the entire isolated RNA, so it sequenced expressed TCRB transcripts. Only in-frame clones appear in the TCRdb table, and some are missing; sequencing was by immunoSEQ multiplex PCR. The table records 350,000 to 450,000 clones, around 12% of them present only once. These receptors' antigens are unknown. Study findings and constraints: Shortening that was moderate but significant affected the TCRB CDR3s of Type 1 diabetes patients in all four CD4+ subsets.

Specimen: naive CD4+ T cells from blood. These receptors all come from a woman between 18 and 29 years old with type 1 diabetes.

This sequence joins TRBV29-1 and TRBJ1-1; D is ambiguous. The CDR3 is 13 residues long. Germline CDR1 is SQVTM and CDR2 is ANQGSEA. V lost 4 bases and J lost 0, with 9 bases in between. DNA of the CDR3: TGCAGCGTTGCGCGGCGTATGAACACTGAAGCTTTCTTT. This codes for CSVARRMNTEAFF.

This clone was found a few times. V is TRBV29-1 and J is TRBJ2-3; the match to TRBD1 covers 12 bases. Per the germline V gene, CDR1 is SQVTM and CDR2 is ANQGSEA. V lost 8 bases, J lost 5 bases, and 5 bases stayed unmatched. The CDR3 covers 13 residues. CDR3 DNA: TGCAGCCTGGGACAGGGGGCCGAAGATACGCAGTATTTT. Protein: CSLGQGAEDTQYF.

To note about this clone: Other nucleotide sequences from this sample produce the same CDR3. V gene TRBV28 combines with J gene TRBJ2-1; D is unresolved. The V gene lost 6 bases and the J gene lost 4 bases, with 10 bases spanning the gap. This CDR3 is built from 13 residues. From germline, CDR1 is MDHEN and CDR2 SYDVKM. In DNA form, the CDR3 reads TGTGCCAGCAGCCCAACCGGGTACAATGAGCAGTTCTTC. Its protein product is CASSPTGYNEQFF.

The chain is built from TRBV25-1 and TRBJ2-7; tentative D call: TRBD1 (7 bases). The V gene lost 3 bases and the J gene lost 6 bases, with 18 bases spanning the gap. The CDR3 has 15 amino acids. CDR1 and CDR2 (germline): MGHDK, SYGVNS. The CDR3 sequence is CASSDIGGGVFEQYF. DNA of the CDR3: TGTGCCAGCAGTGATATTGGAGGGGGCGTCTTCGAGCAGTACTTC.

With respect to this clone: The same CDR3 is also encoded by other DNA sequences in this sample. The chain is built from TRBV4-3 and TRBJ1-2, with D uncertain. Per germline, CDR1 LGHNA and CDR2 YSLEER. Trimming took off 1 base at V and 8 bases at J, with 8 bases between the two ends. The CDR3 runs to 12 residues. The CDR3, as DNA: TGCGCCAGCAGCCAAGGGGGAGGGGGCTACACCTTC. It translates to CASSQGGGGYTF.

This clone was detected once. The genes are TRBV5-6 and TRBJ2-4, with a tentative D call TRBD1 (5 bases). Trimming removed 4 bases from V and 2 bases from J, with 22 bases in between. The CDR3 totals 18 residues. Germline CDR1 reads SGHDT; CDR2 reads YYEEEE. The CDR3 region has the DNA TGTGCCAGCAGCCCGCTTATGATGGGGCTGGGTACCAAAAACATTCAGTACTTC. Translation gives CASSPLMMGLGTKNIQYF. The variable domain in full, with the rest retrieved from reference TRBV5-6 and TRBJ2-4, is DAGVTQSPTHLIKTRGQQVTLRCSPKSGHDTVSWYQQALGQGPQFIFQYYEEEERQRGNFPDRFSGHQFPNYSSELNVNALLLGDSALYLCASSPLMMGLGTKNIQYFGAGTRLSVL.

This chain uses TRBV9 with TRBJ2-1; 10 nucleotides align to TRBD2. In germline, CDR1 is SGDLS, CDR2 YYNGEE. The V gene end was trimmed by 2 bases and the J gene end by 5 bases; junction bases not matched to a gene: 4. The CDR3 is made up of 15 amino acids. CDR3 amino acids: CASSVRTSGDNEQFF. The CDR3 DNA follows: TGTGCCAGCAGCGTCCGGACTAGCGGTGACAATGAGCAGTTCTTC.

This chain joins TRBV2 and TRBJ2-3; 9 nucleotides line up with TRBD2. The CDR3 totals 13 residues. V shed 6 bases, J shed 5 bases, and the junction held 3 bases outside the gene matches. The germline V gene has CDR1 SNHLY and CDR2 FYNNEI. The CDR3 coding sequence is TGTGCCAGCAGGGAACTAGCGGGAGATACGCAGTATTTT. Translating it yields CASRELAGDTQYF. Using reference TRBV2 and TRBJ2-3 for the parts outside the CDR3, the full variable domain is EPEVTQTPSHQVTQMGQEVILRCVPISNHLYFYWYRQILGQKVEFLVSFYNNEISEKSEIFDDQFSVERPDGSNFTLKIRSTKLEDSAMYFCASRELAGDTQYFGPGTRLTVL.

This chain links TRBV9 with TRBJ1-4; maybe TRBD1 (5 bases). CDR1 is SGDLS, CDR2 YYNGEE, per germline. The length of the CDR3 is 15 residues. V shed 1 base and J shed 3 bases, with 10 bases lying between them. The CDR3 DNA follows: TGTGCCAGCAGCGTATCGGAGGGACCTAATGAAAAACTGTTTTTT. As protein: CASSVSEGPNEKLFF.

CDR3 loop: CASSVGRSSLGYTF. The CDR3 region has the DNA TGTGCCAGCAGCGTAGGACGGAGCAGTCTGGGCTACACCTTC. The chain is built from TRBV9 and TRBJ1-2; no firm D call. Per the germline V gene, CDR1 is SGDLS and CDR2 is YYNGEE. CDR3 size: 14 residues. V lost 0 bases to trimming and J lost 8 bases, with 14 bases between them.

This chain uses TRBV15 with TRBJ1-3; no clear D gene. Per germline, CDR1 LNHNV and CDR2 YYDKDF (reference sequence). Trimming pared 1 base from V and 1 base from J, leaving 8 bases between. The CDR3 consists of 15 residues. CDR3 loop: CATSRAGKSGNTIYF. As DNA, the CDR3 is TGTGCCACCAGCAGAGCGGGGAAATCTGGAAACACCATATATTTT. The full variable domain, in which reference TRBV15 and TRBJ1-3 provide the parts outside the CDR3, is DAMVIQNPRYQVTQFGKPVTLSCSQTLNHNVMYWYQQKSSQAPKLLFHYYDKDFNNEADTPDNFQSRRPNTSFCFLDIRSPGLGDTAMYLCATSRAGKSGNTIYFGEGSWLTVV.

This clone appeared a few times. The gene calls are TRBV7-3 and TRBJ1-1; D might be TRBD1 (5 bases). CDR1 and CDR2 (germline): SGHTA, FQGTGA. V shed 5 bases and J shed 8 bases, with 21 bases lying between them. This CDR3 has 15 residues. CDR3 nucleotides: TGTGCCAGCAGCCTAGCCGGGGGGTCTCAAGCGGAAGCTTTCTTT. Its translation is CASSLAGGSQAEAFF.

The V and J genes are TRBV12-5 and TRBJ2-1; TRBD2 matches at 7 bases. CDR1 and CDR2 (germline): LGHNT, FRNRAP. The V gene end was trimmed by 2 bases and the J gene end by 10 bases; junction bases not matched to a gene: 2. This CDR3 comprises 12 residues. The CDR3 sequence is CASGLPREEQFF. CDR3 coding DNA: TGTGCTAGTGGTTTGCCGCGGGAGGAGCAGTTCTTC.